This is a list of T cell receptor beta chains from one sample in a study of cytomegalovirus exposure and HLA in healthy donors. Here immunoSEQ multiplex PCR was the method, and the copy in TCRdb shows in-frame clones only, minus some. Of 150,000 to 200,000 clones listed, 65% to 75% were seen once; the top ten hold more than 1.3%. Sequencing input: PBMCs. The source of these receptors is a girl aged 10 to 17 in good health and CMV-seronegative. CDR3s include the opening cysteine and the closing phenylalanine or tryptophan. D genes are given only for firm matches. Rows give clone size only sometimes, using once, few, many, or a class for an expanded clone.

clone_size: -
v_call: TRBV4-1
d_call: -
j_call: TRBJ1-6
cdr3_aa: CASSRLGEASPLHF
cdr3_nt: TGCGCCAGCAGCCGGCTCGGAGAGGCTTCACCCCTCCACTTT

clone_size: -
v_call: TRBV13
d_call: -
j_call: TRBJ2-5
cdr3_aa: CASSHKREYQETQYF
cdr3_nt: TGTGCCAGCAGCCATAAAAGGGAGTACCAAGAGACCCAGTACTTC

clone_size: -
v_call: TRBV5-6
d_call: -
j_call: TRBJ1-5
cdr3_aa: CASSSFSDRINQPQHF
cdr3_nt: TGTGCCAGCAGCTCCTTTTCGGACAGAATCAATCAGCCCCAGCATTTT

clone_size: -
v_call: TRBV6-5
d_call: -
j_call: TRBJ1-2
cdr3_aa: CASSYSTGNYYGYTF
cdr3_nt: TGTGCCAGCAGTTACTCTACAGGAAACTACTATGGCTACACCTTC

clone_size: -
v_call: TRBV4-1
d_call: -
j_call: TRBJ1-4
cdr3_aa: CASSQESGLNEKLFF
cdr3_nt: TGCGCCAGCAGCCAAGAATCCGGGTTGAACGAAAAACTGTTTTTT

clone_size: few
v_call: TRBV5-6
d_call: -
j_call: TRBJ1-1
cdr3_aa: CASRLIQNVNTEAFF
cdr3_nt: TGTGCCAGCAGGCTCATCCAGAACGTAAACACTGAAGCTTTCTTT

clone_size: -
v_call: TRBV29-1
d_call: TRBD1
j_call: TRBJ1-5
cdr3_aa: CSVGGQGDQPQHF
cdr3_nt: TGCAGCGTTGGGGGACAGGGGGATCAGCCCCAGCATTTT

clone_size: -
v_call: TRBV2
d_call: -
j_call: TRBJ2-5
cdr3_aa: CASSENRRETQYF
cdr3_nt: TGTGCCAGCAGTGAAAACAGAAGGGAGACCCAGTACTTC

clone_size: -
v_call: TRBV2
d_call: TRBD1
j_call: TRBJ2-7
cdr3_aa: CASSRTGGSYEQYF
cdr3_nt: TGTGCCAGCAGTCGGACAGGGGGCTCCTACGAGCAGTACTTC

clone_size: few
v_call: TRBV7-8
d_call: TRBD1
j_call: TRBJ1-6
cdr3_aa: CASSPLTGENSPLHF
cdr3_nt: TGTGCCAGCAGTCCACTTACAGGGGAAAATTCACCCCTCCACTTT

clone_size: once
v_call: TRBV4-1
d_call: -
j_call: TRBJ1-2
cdr3_aa: CASRATGKPMGYTF
cdr3_nt: TGCGCCAGCAGGGCAACAGGGAAACCCATGGGCTACACCTTC

clone_size: -
v_call: TRBV13
d_call: TRBD2
j_call: TRBJ2-5
cdr3_aa: CASRRRWSGGAQETQYF
cdr3_nt: TGTGCCAGCCGGCGGAGGTGGAGCGGGGGAGCCCAAGAGACCCAGTACTTC

clone_size: few
v_call: TRBV19
d_call: -
j_call: TRBJ2-3
cdr3_aa: CASSSPGHLTQDTQYF
cdr3_nt: TGTGCCAGTAGCAGCCCGGGACACCTCACCCAGGATACGCAGTATTTT

clone_size: -
v_call: TRBV6-5
d_call: TRBD1
j_call: TRBJ1-2
cdr3_aa: CASSYLTGTYGYTF
cdr3_nt: TGTGCCAGCAGTTACCTGACAGGGACTTATGGCTACACCTTC

clone_size: few
v_call: TRBV10-2
d_call: TRBD1
j_call: TRBJ1-2
cdr3_aa: CASRESGGANYGYTF
cdr3_nt: TGCGCCAGCAGGGAATCAGGGGGAGCTAACTATGGCTACACCTTC

clone_size: -
v_call: TRBV10-1
d_call: -
j_call: TRBJ1-2
cdr3_aa: CASSESPGGRLAGYTF
cdr3_nt: TGCGCCAGCAGTGAGTCCCCCGGGGGGCGGTTGGCTGGCTACACCTTC

clone_size: once
v_call: TRBV2
d_call: TRBD1
j_call: TRBJ1-2
cdr3_aa: CARTGQGAYGYTF
cdr3_nt: TGTGCCAGAACGGGACAGGGGGCTTATGGCTACACCTTC

clone_size: -
v_call: TRBV6-1
d_call: -
j_call: TRBJ1-1
cdr3_aa: CASSESGRTYTEAFF
cdr3_nt: TGTGCCAGCAGTGAATCAGGTAGAACCTACACTGAAGCTTTCTTT

clone_size: few
v_call: TRBV6-1
d_call: TRBD1
j_call: TRBJ1-5
cdr3_aa: CASSERGRSNQPQHF
cdr3_nt: TGTGCCAGCAGTGAAAGGGGGCGAAGCAATCAGCCCCAGCATTTT

clone_size: -
v_call: TRBV6-6
d_call: -
j_call: TRBJ2-3
cdr3_aa: CASSYLRDTDTQYF
cdr3_nt: TGTGCCAGCAGTTACTTGCGGGACACAGATACGCAGTATTTT

clone_size: -
v_call: TRBV5-6
d_call: TRBD1
j_call: TRBJ1-2
cdr3_aa: CASSPGTARGGYTF
cdr3_nt: TGTGCCAGCAGCCCGGGGACAGCCCGGGGTGGCTACACCTTC

clone_size: -
v_call: TRBV2
d_call: -
j_call: TRBJ1-5
cdr3_aa: CASSVQGANQPQHF
cdr3_nt: TGTGCCAGCAGTGTCCAGGGTGCAAATCAGCCCCAGCATTTT

clone_size: -
v_call: TRBV29-1
d_call: -
j_call: TRBJ1-2
cdr3_aa: CSVARESYGYTF
cdr3_nt: TGCAGCGTTGCGCGGGAGAGTTATGGCTACACCTTC

clone_size: -
v_call: TRBV6-1
d_call: TRBD1
j_call: TRBJ1-2
cdr3_aa: CAIRSGQGVGGYTF
cdr3_nt: TGTGCCATTCGTTCGGGACAGGGTGTTGGTGGCTACACCTTC

clone_size: -
v_call: TRBV10-1
d_call: TRBD2
j_call: TRBJ2-3
cdr3_aa: CASSEFLAGGSSSTDTQYF
cdr3_nt: TGCGCCAGCAGTGAGTTCCTAGCGGGGGGTTCCTCTAGCACAGATACGCAGTATTTT

clone_size: -
v_call: TRBV6-5
d_call: -
j_call: TRBJ2-2
cdr3_aa: CASSYSPRHGTGELFF
cdr3_nt: TGTGCCAGCAGTTACTCCCCGAGGCATGGGACCGGGGAGCTGTTTTTT

clone_size: few
v_call: TRBV30
d_call: -
j_call: TRBJ1-1
cdr3_aa: CAGSPGGTEAFF
cdr3_nt: TGTGCTGGGAGTCCGGGGGGCACTGAAGCTTTCTTT

clone_size: once
v_call: TRBV19
d_call: -
j_call: TRBJ1-5
cdr3_aa: CASSREGTSNQPQHF
cdr3_nt: TGTGCCAGTAGTAGGGAGGGAACGAGCAATCAGCCCCAGCATTTT

clone_size: -
v_call: TRBV5-6
d_call: TRBD2
j_call: TRBJ2-3
cdr3_aa: CASSLGLAGGTDTQYF
cdr3_nt: TGTGCCAGCAGCTTGGGGCTAGCGGGGGGCACAGATACGCAGTATTTT

clone_size: once
v_call: TRBV18
d_call: -
j_call: TRBJ2-7
cdr3_aa: CASSPDRNEQYF
cdr3_nt: TGTGCCAGCTCACCAGACAGAAACGAGCAGTACTTC

clone_size: few
v_call: TRBV7-6
d_call: -
j_call: TRBJ2-7
cdr3_aa: CASSFGAYEQYF
cdr3_nt: TGTGCCAGCAGCTTCGGGGCCTACGAGCAGTACTTC

clone_size: -
v_call: TRBV5-1
d_call: TRBD2
j_call: TRBJ2-5
cdr3_aa: CASRTGGGKETQYF
cdr3_nt: TGCGCCAGCAGGACGGGAGGGGGTAAAGAGACCCAGTACTTC

clone_size: few
v_call: TRBV2
d_call: -
j_call: TRBJ1-3
cdr3_aa: CASSEARSGTIYF
cdr3_nt: TGTGCCAGCAGTGAAGCGCGTAGTGGCACCATATATTTT

clone_size: -
v_call: TRBV12-5
d_call: TRBD1
j_call: TRBJ1-2
cdr3_aa: CASGLDTGGEFYGYTF
cdr3_nt: TGTGCTAGTGGTTTGGATACAGGGGGGGAATTCTATGGCTACACCTTC

clone_size: -
v_call: TRBV15
d_call: -
j_call: TRBJ1-1
cdr3_aa: CATSRSAGDTEAFF
cdr3_nt: TGTGCCACCAGCAGATCTGCAGGGGACACTGAAGCTTTCTTT

clone_size: -
v_call: TRBV30
d_call: -
j_call: TRBJ1-1
cdr3_aa: CALKPQPDLLTEAFF
cdr3_nt: TGTGCCTTGAAGCCCCAACCTGATTTATTAACCGAAGCTTTCTTT

clone_size: once
v_call: TRBV19
d_call: -
j_call: TRBJ2-1
cdr3_aa: CASRINAGLDNEQFF
cdr3_nt: TGTGCCAGTAGGATAAACGCGGGACTTGACAATGAGCAGTTCTTC

clone_size: -
v_call: TRBV6-1
d_call: TRBD1
j_call: TRBJ1-5
cdr3_aa: CASSGDRAGNQPQHF
cdr3_nt: TGTGCCAGCAGTGGGGACAGGGCAGGCAATCAGCCCCAGCATTTT

clone_size: few
v_call: TRBV10-1
d_call: TRBD1
j_call: TRBJ2-7
cdr3_aa: CASSLGQGWEQYF
cdr3_nt: TGCGCCAGCAGCCTCGGACAGGGCTGGGAGCAGTACTTC

clone_size: -
v_call: TRBV5-4
d_call: -
j_call: TRBJ1-1
cdr3_aa: CASSLVGGIEAFF
cdr3_nt: TGTGCCAGCAGCTTGGTTGGGGGGATTGAAGCTTTCTTT

clone_size: -
v_call: TRBV27
d_call: TRBD1
j_call: TRBJ1-2
cdr3_aa: CASHPRDRGRGIYGYTF
cdr3_nt: TGTGCCAGCCACCCGCGGGACAGGGGGCGGGGGATCTATGGCTACACCTTC

clone_size: few
v_call: TRBV7-6
d_call: -
j_call: TRBJ1-1
cdr3_aa: CASSSMNTEAFF
cdr3_nt: TGTGCCAGCAGCTCTATGAACACTGAAGCTTTCTTT

clone_size: -
v_call: TRBV5-4
d_call: TRBD2
j_call: TRBJ2-5
cdr3_aa: CASSYPSGGAVNPETQYF
cdr3_nt: TGTGCCAGCAGCTACCCTAGCGGGGGGGCTGTGAACCCTGAGACCCAGTACTTC

clone_size: few
v_call: TRBV5-8
d_call: -
j_call: TRBJ1-2
cdr3_aa: CASSYRNGYTF
cdr3_nt: TGTGCCAGCAGCTACAGAAATGGCTACACCTTC

clone_size: few
v_call: TRBV6-1
d_call: -
j_call: TRBJ2-5
cdr3_aa: CASSVAGQETQYF
cdr3_nt: TGTGCCAGCAGTGTTGCGGGGCAAGAGACCCAGTACTTC

clone_size: -
v_call: TRBV9
d_call: -
j_call: TRBJ1-6
cdr3_aa: CASSVEGENSPLHF
cdr3_nt: TGTGCCAGCAGCGTAGAGGGGGAAAATTCACCCCTCCACTTT

clone_size: once
v_call: TRBV14
d_call: -
j_call: TRBJ1-1
cdr3_aa: CASSPSLNTEAFF
cdr3_nt: TGTGCCAGCAGCCCTAGTCTGAACACTGAAGCTTTCTTT

clone_size: -
v_call: TRBV15
d_call: -
j_call: TRBJ1-1
cdr3_aa: CATREGLNTEAFF
cdr3_nt: TGTGCCACCAGGGAGGGCTTGAACACTGAAGCTTTCTTT

clone_size: -
v_call: TRBV7-8
d_call: TRBD1
j_call: TRBJ1-6
cdr3_aa: CASSLTPGQATNSPLHF
cdr3_nt: TGTGCCAGCAGCTTAACCCCCGGACAGGCAACAAATTCACCCCTCCACTTT